This paragraph reports one TCR beta chain. This entry belongs to a study of blood T cell repertoires in COVID-19. Study-wide background: Nucleic acid was either cDNA or gDNA, and it came from T cells, B-cell-depleted T cells, or PBMCs.

Authors' data handling: Researchers report that nucleated cell counts were estimated from reference gene primer amplification. TCRdb's table, derived via immunoSEQ multiplex PCR, lists solely in-frame clones and lacks some. Clone size and V and J calls were adopted from that table, with D and trimming inferred from the DNA. This table has roughly 300,000 clones, about nine tenths appearing once. Germline loops: CDR1 ENHRY, CDR2 SYGVKD. Trimming at V came to 9 bases and at J to 4 bases, leaving 2 bases not matched to a gene. The CDR3 has 13 residues. The chain employs TRBV10-3 and TRBJ2-1, with TRBD2 matching 11 bases. This sequence originates from a woman between 40 and 50 years old with acute COVID-19. The source material was PBMCs or T cells enriched from blood (not recorded which). CDR3 in amino acids: CAIASGGYNEQFF. As DNA, the CDR3 is TGTGCCATAGCTAGCGGGGGGTACAATGAGCAGTTCTTC.